This T cell receptor (beta chain) was sequenced in a study of PD-1 blockade in classical Hodgkin lymphoma. Study-level results: Patients starting nivolumab less than 1 year after ASCT had lower diversity and were excluded from later analyses. Newly diagnosed patients were reported to exhibit reduced baseline TCR diversity relative to healthy donors.

In germline, CDR1 is MNHNY, CDR2 SVGAGI (reference sequence). Trimming took 2 bases from V and 5 from J, leaving 6 bases between them. The CDR3 loop spans 12 amino acids. Data came from immunoSEQ multiplex PCR; TCRdb stores just in-frame clones and leaves some out. The sample consists of about 22,000 clones, around 74% of them appearing once. Concerning this clone: Antigen specificity is unknown.

Time point defined: cycle 4 day 1 (C4D1), after more than 5 weeks of nivolumab. There was relapse after autologous stem cell transplantation in every patient, and there was variation in brentuximab vedotin exposure. From thawed PBMCs, CD4+ T cells were purified using magnetic negative selection. The chain recombines TRBV6-6 with TRBJ1-2; D uncertain. This receptor was taken from a human donor with classical Hodgkin lymphoma. Material: CD4+ T cells from blood, obtained before the fourth cycle of nivolumab. The CDR3 reads CASSYVIYGYTF. The DNA of the CDR3 is TGTGCCAGCAGTTACGTGATATATGGCTACACCTTC.